This T cell receptor beta chain was documented in a study of blood T cell repertoires in COVID-19. Across the whole study: Sources were T cells, B-cell-depleted T cells, or PBMCs; the material itself was cDNA or gDNA.

Authors' data handling: For nucleated cells, counts were estimated from reference gene primer amplification. Libraries were prepared by immunoSEQ multiplex PCR; TCRdb keeps only in-frame clonotypes and omits some of them. The V and J calls and clone size were taken over from that table, and D and trimming were inferred from the DNA. The table lists approximately 200,000 clones, about 84% of them singletons. Germline CDR1 LGHDT, CDR2 YNNKEL (reference sequence). CDR3 length equals 16 residues. J lost 4 bases, V lost 3 bases, and 7 bases had no gene match. This sequence joins TRBV3-1 (or the pseudogene TRBV3-2) and TRBJ1-3; 9 nucleotides line up with TRBD1. This sequence was found in a person between 65 and 80 years old with COVID-19, enrolled during active disease. The sample consisted of peripheral blood. The chain's CDR3 is CASSQATGGGGNTIYF. The CDR3 coding sequence is TGTGCCAGCAGCCAGGCGACAGGGGGAGGAGGAAACACCATATATTTT.